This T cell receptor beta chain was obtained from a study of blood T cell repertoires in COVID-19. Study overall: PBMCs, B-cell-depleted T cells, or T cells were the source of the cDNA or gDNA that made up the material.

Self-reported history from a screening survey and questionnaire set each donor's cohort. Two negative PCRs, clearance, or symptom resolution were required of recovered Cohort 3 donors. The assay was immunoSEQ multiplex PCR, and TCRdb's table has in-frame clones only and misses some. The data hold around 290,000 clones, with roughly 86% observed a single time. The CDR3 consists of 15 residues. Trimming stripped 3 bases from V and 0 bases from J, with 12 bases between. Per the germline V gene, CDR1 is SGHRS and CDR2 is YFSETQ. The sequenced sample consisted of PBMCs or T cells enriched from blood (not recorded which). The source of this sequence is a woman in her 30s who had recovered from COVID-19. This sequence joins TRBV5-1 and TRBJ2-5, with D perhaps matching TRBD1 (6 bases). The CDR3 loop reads CASSWTGTNQETQYF. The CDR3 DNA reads TGCGCCAGCAGCTGGACCGGGACAAACCAAGAGACCCAGTACTTC.